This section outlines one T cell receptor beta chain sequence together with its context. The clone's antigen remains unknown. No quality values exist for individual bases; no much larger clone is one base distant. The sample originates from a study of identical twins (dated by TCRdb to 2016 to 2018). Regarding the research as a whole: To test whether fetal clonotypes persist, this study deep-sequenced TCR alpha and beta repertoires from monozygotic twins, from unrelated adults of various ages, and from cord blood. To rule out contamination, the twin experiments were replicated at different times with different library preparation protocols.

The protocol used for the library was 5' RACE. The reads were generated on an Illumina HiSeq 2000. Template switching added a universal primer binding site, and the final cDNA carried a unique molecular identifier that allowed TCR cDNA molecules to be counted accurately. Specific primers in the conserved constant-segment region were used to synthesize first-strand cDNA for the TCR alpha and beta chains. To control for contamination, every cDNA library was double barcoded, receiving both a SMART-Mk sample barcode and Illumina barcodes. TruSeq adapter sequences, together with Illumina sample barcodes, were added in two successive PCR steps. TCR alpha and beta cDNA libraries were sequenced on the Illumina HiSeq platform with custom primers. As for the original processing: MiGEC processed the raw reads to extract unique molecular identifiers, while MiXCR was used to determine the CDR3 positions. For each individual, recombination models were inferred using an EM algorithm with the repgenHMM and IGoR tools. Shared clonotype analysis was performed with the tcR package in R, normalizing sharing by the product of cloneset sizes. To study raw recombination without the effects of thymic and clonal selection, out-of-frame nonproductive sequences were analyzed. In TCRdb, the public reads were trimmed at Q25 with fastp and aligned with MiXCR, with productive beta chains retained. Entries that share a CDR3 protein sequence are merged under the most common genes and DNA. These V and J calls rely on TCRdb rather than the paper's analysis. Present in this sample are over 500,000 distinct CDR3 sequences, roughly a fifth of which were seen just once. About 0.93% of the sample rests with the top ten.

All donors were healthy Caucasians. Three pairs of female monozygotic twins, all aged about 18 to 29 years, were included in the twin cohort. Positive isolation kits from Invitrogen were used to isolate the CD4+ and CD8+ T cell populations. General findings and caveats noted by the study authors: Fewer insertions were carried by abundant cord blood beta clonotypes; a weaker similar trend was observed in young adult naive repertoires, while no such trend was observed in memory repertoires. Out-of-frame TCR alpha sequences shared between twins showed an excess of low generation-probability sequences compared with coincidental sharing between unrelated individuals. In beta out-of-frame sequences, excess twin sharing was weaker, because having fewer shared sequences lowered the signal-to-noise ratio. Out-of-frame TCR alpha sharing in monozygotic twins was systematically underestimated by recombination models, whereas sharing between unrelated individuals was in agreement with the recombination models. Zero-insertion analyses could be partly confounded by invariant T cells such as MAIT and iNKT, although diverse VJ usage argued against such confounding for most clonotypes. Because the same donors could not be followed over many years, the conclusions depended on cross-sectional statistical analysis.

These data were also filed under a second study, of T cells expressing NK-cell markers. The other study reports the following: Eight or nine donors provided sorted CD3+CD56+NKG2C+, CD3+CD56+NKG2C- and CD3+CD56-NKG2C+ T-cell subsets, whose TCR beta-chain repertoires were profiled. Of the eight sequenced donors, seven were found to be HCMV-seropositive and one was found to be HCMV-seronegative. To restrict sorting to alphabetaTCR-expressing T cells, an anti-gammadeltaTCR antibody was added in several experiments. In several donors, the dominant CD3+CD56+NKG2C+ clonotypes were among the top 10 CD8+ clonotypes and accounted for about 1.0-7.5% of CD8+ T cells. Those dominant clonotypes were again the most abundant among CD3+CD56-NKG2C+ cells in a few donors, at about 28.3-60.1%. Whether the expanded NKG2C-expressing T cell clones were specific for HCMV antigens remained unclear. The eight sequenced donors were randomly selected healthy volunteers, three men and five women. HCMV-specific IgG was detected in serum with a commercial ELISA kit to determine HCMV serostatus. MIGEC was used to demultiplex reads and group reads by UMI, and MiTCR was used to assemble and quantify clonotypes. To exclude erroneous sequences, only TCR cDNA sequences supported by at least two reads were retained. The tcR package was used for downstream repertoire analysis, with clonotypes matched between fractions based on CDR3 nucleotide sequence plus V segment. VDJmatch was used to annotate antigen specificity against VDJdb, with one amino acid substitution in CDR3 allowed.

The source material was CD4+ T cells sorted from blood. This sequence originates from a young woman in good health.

At the DNA level, the sequence is TGCAGTGCCAAACCAGGCAGAGACGAGCAGTACTTC. Translated, it gives CSAKPGRDEQYF. The sequence is built from TRBV20-1 and TRBJ2-7, with the D gene not confidently named. The germline V gene (reference sequence) gives CDR1 as DFQATT and CDR2 as SNEGSKA. The CDR3 runs 12 residues from the cysteine to the phenylalanine. Here the CDR3 DNA is all that survives: 36 bases in frame from base 1. The junction shows trimming of 6 bases on V and 5 bases on J, plus 14 bases between the germline ends.